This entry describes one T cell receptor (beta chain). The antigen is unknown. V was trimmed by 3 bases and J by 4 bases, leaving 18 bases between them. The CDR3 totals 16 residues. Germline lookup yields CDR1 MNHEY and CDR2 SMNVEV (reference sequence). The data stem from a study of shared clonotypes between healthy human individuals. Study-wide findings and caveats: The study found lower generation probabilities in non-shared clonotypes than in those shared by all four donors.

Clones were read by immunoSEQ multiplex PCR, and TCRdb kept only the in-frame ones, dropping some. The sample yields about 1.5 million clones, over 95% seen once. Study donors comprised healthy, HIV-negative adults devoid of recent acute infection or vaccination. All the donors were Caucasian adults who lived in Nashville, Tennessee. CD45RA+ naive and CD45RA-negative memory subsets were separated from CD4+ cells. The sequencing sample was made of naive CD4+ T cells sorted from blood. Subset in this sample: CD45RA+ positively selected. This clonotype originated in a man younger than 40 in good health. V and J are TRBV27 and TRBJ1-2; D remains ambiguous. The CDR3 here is CASSFNSLQRTYGYTF. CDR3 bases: TGTGCCAGCAGTTTTAACAGCTTACAAAGAACCTATGGCTACACCTTC.